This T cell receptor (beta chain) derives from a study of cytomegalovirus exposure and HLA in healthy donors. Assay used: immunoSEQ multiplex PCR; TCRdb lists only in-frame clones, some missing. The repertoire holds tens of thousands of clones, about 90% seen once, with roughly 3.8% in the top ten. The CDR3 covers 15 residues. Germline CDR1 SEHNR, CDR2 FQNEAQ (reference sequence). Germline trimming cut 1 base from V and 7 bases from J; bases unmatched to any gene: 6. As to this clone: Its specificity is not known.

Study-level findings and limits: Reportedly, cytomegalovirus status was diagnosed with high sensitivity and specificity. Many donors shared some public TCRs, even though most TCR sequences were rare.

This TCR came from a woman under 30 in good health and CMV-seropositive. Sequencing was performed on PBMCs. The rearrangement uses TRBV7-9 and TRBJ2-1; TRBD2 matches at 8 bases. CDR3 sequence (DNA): TGTGCCAGCAGCTTAGTGAGCGGGAGTGAGAATGAGCAGTTCTTC. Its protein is CASSLVSGSENEQFF.